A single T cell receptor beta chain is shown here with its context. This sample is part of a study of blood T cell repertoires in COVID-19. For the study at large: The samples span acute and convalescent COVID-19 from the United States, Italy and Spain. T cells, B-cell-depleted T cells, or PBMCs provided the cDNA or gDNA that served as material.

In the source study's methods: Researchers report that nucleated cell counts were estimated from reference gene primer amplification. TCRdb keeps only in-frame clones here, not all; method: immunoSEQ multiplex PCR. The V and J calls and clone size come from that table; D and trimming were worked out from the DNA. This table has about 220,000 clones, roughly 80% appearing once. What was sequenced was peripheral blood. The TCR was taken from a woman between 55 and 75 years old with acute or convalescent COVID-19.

CDR3 residues: CASSLQGADTQYF. CDR3 in DNA: TGTGCCAGCAGCTTACAGGGGGCAGATACGCAGTATTTT. V gene TRBV5-4 combines with J gene TRBJ2-3; TRBD1 agrees at 8 bases. From germline, CDR1 is SGHNT and CDR2 YYREEE (reference sequence). The V and J ends lost 2 bases and 4 bases, in that order; junction bases with no gene match: 0. CDR3 length: 13 residues.